A selection of T cell receptor beta chains follows, all from one sample in a study of blood T cell repertoires in COVID-19. The protocol was immunoSEQ multiplex PCR, while the TCRdb copy is restricted to in-frame clones and leaves out a portion. In the table there are 120,000 to 150,000 clones, less than 90% of which are singletons. Specimen: PBMCs or T cells enriched from blood (not recorded which). These receptors all come from a woman between 50 and 59 years old who had been exposed to COVID-19. The CDR3 runs from the conserved cysteine through the conserved F or W. Each record gives: J gene, D gene, clone size, V gene, CDR3 protein, CDR3 DNA. A D gene is named only where the DNA matches it firmly. Clone size is given for some rows only: seen once, a few or many times, or a class if the clone is expanded.

>TRBJ1-5|TRBD1|-|TRBV11-2
CASSWGQGGNQPQHF
TGTGCCAGCAGCTGGGGACAGGGGGGAAATCAGCCCCAGCATTTT
>TRBJ2-7|TRBD2|-|TRBV7-6
CASSLVKAGGGYEQYF
TGTGCCAGCAGCTTAGTAAAAGCGGGAGGGGGTTACGAGCAGTACTTC
>TRBJ2-2|TRBD2|-|TRBV7-2
CASSRFSGLAGANGELFF
TGTGCCAGCAGCCGGTTCTCCGGACTAGCGGGAGCTAACGGGGAGCTGTTTTTT
>TRBJ1-1|TRBD1|-|TRBV12-5
CASGSDRGAFF
TGTGCTAGTGGGTCCGACAGGGGTGCTTTCTTT
>TRBJ2-3|-|-|TRBV18
CASSPRGGGRSDTQYF
TGTGCCAGCTCACCACGAGGGGGGGGCCGATCAGATACGCAGTATTTT
>TRBJ1-3|-|-|TRBV15
CATSRGGVVSGNTIYF
TGTGCCACCAGCAGAGGAGGAGTAGTCTCTGGAAACACCATATATTTT
>TRBJ2-1|-|-|TRBV5-1
CASSLGGNTMNEQFF
TGCGCCAGCAGCTTGGGCGGGAACACAATGAATGAGCAGTTCTTC
>TRBJ2-7|-|-|TRBV5-1
CASSFGYRAEQYF
TGCGCCAGCAGCTTTGGTTACAGGGCCGAGCAGTACTTC
>TRBJ1-4|-|-|TRBV5-8
CASSLVGGVSEKLFF
TGTGCCAGCAGCTTGGTCGGGGGAGTTAGTGAAAAACTGTTTTTT
>TRBJ2-1|TRBD2|-|TRBV11-3
CASSLSGGASYNEQFF
TGTGCCAGCAGCTTGAGCGGGGGGGCCTCCTACAATGAGCAGTTCTTC
>TRBJ1-6|-|-|TRBV6-5
CASSYPSAYSPLHF
TGTGCCAGCAGTTACCCTTCTGCGTATTCACCCCTCCACTTT
>TRBJ2-5|-|-|TRBV20-1
CSASVTVQETQYF
TGCAGTGCTAGTGTAACAGTCCAAGAGACCCAGTACTTC
>TRBJ2-1|-|-|TRBV9
CASSVSPNAGSSYNEQFF
TGTGCCAGCAGCGTATCCCCTAACGCTGGGAGCTCCTACAATGAGCAGTTCTTC
>TRBJ1-1|-|few|TRBV12-5
CASVGALVMNTEAFF
TGTGCTAGTGTAGGGGCGCTTGTTATGAACACTGAAGCTTTCTTT
>TRBJ2-1|-|-|TRBV7-2
CASSALVGSSEQFF
TGTGCCAGCAGCGCGTTGGTAGGGAGTAGTGAGCAGTTCTTC
>TRBJ2-7|-|-|TRBV20-1
CSASVGSYEQYF
TGCAGTGCTAGTGTCGGCTCCTACGAGCAGTACTTC
>TRBJ2-7|-|few|TRBV19
CASSIDNLRGYEQYF
TGTGCCAGTAGTATAGATAATCTCAGGGGCTACGAGCAGTACTTC
>TRBJ1-2|TRBD1|-|TRBV6-6
CASGKDRGYGYTF
TGTGCCAGCGGAAAGGACAGGGGCTATGGCTACACCTTC
>TRBJ2-1|-|once|TRBV19
CASSIDALYNEQFF
TGTGCCAGTAGTATAGACGCGCTGTACAATGAGCAGTTCTTC
>TRBJ2-2|-|once|TRBV12-3/TRBV12-4
CASSTTGELFF
TGTGCCAGCAGTACTACCGGGGAGCTGTTTTTT
>TRBJ2-3|TRBD2|-|TRBV15
CATLSGRSTDTQYF
TGTGCCACCCTTAGCGGGAGGTCTACAGATACGCAGTATTTT
>TRBJ1-1|-|-|TRBV23-1
CASSRSSGNTEAFF
TGCGCCAGCAGTCGATCGTCGGGGAACACTGAAGCTTTCTTT
>TRBJ1-5|-|-|TRBV5-1
CASSLQGDNQPQHF
TGCGCCAGCAGCTTGCAAGGGGACAATCAGCCCCAGCATTTT
>TRBJ1-4|-|-|TRBV4-3
CASSQTGATNEKLFF
TGCGCCAGCAGCCAGACCGGGGCAACTAATGAAAAACTGTTTTTT
>TRBJ1-2|-|once|TRBV11-2
CASSLVARKVHDYGYTF
TGTGCCAGCAGCTTAGTGGCCCGCAAAGTTCACGACTATGGCTACACCTTC
>TRBJ1-6|-|-|TRBV6-5
CASSYSVPVNSPLHF
TGTGCCAGCAGTTATTCCGTTCCGGTTAATTCACCCCTCCACTTT
>TRBJ1-4|TRBD1|-|TRBV4-1
CASSQEGVDRVPPTNEKLFF
TGCGCCAGCAGCCAAGAAGGAGTCGACAGGGTCCCCCCAACTAATGAAAAACTGTTTTTT
>TRBJ1-5|-|-|TRBV7-9
CASSPSGQVDQPQHF
TGTGCCAGCAGCCCGTCAGGGCAGGTGGATCAGCCCCAGCATTTT
>TRBJ1-1|-|-|TRBV7-9
CASSLGANSLMNTEAFF
TGTGCCAGCAGCTTAGGGGCTAACAGCCTTATGAACACTGAAGCTTTCTTT
>TRBJ2-7|TRBD2|few|TRBV24-1
CATSELAGPSGSAISYEQYF
TGTGCCACCAGTGAACTAGCGGGCCCCTCCGGGTCAGCTATCTCCTACGAGCAGTACTTC
>TRBJ1-6|TRBD1|-|TRBV6-2/TRBV6-3
CASSYWTGGSYNSPLHF
TGTGCCAGCAGTTACTGGACAGGCGGCTCCTATAATTCACCCCTCCACTTT
>TRBJ2-2|-|-|TRBV18
CASSPGTLGARNTGELFF
TGTGCCAGCTCACCAGGGACCTTGGGGGCGCGGAACACCGGGGAGCTGTTTTTT
>TRBJ1-2|-|-|TRBV5-4
CASSLTGLNEGYTF
TGTGCCAGCAGCTTGACAGGGCTGAACGAAGGCTACACCTTC
>TRBJ2-7|-|-|TRBV5-1
CASSLVGGEGEQYF
TGCGCCAGCAGCTTGGTGGGGGGTGAGGGCGAGCAGTACTTC
>TRBJ2-7|-|-|TRBV6-5
CASSVRTSYEQYF
TGTGCCAGCAGCGTCCGTACTTCCTACGAGCAGTACTTC
>TRBJ2-3|TRBD1|-|TRBV5-1
CASSSAQQGLRTDTQYF
TGCGCCAGCAGCTCCGCCCAACAGGGGCTGAGGACAGATACGCAGTATTTT